Listed below are T cell receptor beta chains from one sample, sequenced in a study of CD8+CD57+ T cells in acquired aplastic anemia. From the reads, TCRdb called clonotypes with MiXCR, one entry per CDR3 protein. The sample carries about 160,000 distinct CDR3 sequences, around 48% recorded once. Material for sequencing was sorted CD4+, CD8+, or CD8+CD57+ T cells (not recorded which) from PBMCs. All receptors come from a human donor with aplastic anemia. The CDR3 runs from the conserved cysteine through the conserved F or W. A D gene is named only where the DNA matches it firmly. The size field is filled for only some rows; it gives once, few, many or a size class.

>15|.|TRBV15|TRBJ1-1|.
TGTGCCACCAGCAGAGTTAGGGCTATGAACACTGAAGCTTTCTTT
CATSRVRAMNTEAFF
>13|many|TRBV7-7|TRBJ2-3|.
TGTGCTAGCAGCCCACTAGCAGGAGATACGCAGTATTTT
CASSPLAGDTQYF
>16|many|TRBV6-2/TRBV6-3|TRBJ2-7|TRBD1
TGTGCCAGCAGTTACCGATCTGGGACAGTAGCCTACGAGCAGTACTTC
CASSYRSGTVAYEQYF
>16|many|TRBV5-4|TRBJ2-1|.
TGTGCCAGCAACCCCGGGGGTGATCGCGGGTACAATGAGCAGTTCTTC
CASNPGGDRGYNEQFF
>10|few|TRBV2|TRBJ1-1|.
TGTGCCAGCAGGGGGCGGGTGGCTTTCTTT
CASRGRVAFF
>12|.|TRBV29-1|TRBJ2-3|.
TGCAGCGTGGCGGCGGGCGCAGATACGCAGTATTTT
CSVAAGADTQYF
>13|medium-sized|TRBV19|TRBJ1-2|TRBD1
TGTGCCAGTGGGGACAGCCAGAGCTATGGCTACACCTTC
CASGDSQSYGYTF
>12|few|TRBV28|TRBJ2-2|.
TGTGCCAGCAGGAGGGTTACCGGGGAGCTGTTTTTT
CASRRVTGELFF
>15|few|TRBV28|TRBJ1-5|.
TGTGCCAGCAGCTACCAAGCAGGTGAATCGAAGCCCCAGCATTTT
CASSYQAGESKPQHF
>14|many|TRBV24-1|TRBJ1-2|TRBD1
TGTGCCACCAGTGACCGATTGACAGGGGACGGCTACACCTTC
CATSDRLTGDGYTF
>12|.|TRBV20-1|TRBJ1-5|.
TGCAGTGCTAGATTCGGTAATCAGCCCCAGCATTTT
CSARFGNQPQHF
>14|many|TRBV6-4|TRBJ2-2|.
TGTGCCAGCAGACAGGACTCGTCCACCGGGGAGCTGTTTTTT
CASRQDSSTGELFF
>13|few|TRBV7-9|TRBJ1-2|.
TGTGCCAGCAGCTCCCGGGACAACTATGGCTACACCTTC
CASSSRDNYGYTF
>11|few|TRBV2|TRBJ2-1|.
TGTGCCAGCAGTGAGGGAAATGAGCAGTTCTTC
CASSEGNEQFF
>15|many|TRBV15|TRBJ2-1|.
TGTGCCACCAGCAGTTGGACGGGATCCTACAATGAGCAGTTCTTC
CATSSWTGSYNEQFF
>15|many|TRBV7-2|TRBJ1-5|TRBD1
TGTGCCAGCAGCGGATTCGGACAGGGAGGTCAGCCCCAGCATTTT
CASSGFGQGGQPQHF
>12|medium-sized|TRBV24-1|TRBJ2-1|.
TGTGCCACCAGTGATTCCAGGGATGAGCAGTTCTTC
CATSDSRDEQFF
>13|many|TRBV19|TRBJ1-1|.
TGTGCCAGTACGGTGAGAGGGGGGACTGAAGCTTTCTTT
CASTVRGGTEAFF
>12|few|TRBV2|TRBJ2-7|TRBD1
TGTGCCAGCACGAAGACAGGGTTCGAGCAGTACTTC
CASTKTGFEQYF
>13|once|TRBV6-1|TRBJ2-7|TRBD1
TGTGCCGGCCGACAGGGATCAGCCTACGAGCAGTACTTC
CAGRQGSAYEQYF
>19|.|TRBV19|TRBJ2-7|TRBD2
TGTGCCAGTAGTTCGGGACTAGCGGGAGGGCCGCTGTTTGATCGCGAGCAGTACTTC
CASSSGLAGGPLFDREQYF
>11|.|TRBV15|TRBJ2-1|.
TGTGCCACCAGCAGCGGTAATGAGCAGTTCTTC
CATSSGNEQFF
>12|.|TRBV7-9|TRBJ1-6|.
TGTGCCAGCAGCGCTCCAATGGAACCCCTCCACTTT
CASSAPMEPLHF
>14|few|TRBV10-1|TRBJ1-6|.
TGCGCCAGCAGTGAGTCGAGAGGGGTTACACCCCTCCACTTT
CASSESRGVTPLHF
>14|.|TRBV6-1|TRBJ1-1|.
TGTGCCAGCAGCCACTTAGGGGGGCTTGCTGAAGCTTTCTTT
CASSHLGGLAEAFF
>11|few|TRBV29-1|TRBJ1-2|.
TGCAGCGTTGATGCTGGTGTAGGCTACACCTTC
CSVDAGVGYTF
>16|.|TRBV5-4|TRBJ2-3|.
TGTGCCAGCAGCACGGCCTCTAGGAGGAACACAGATACGCAGTATTTT
CASSTASRRNTDTQYF
>13|.|TRBV10-1|TRBJ1-6|.
TGCGCCAGCAGGGTCTCCTATAATTCACCCCTCCACTTT
CASRVSYNSPLHF